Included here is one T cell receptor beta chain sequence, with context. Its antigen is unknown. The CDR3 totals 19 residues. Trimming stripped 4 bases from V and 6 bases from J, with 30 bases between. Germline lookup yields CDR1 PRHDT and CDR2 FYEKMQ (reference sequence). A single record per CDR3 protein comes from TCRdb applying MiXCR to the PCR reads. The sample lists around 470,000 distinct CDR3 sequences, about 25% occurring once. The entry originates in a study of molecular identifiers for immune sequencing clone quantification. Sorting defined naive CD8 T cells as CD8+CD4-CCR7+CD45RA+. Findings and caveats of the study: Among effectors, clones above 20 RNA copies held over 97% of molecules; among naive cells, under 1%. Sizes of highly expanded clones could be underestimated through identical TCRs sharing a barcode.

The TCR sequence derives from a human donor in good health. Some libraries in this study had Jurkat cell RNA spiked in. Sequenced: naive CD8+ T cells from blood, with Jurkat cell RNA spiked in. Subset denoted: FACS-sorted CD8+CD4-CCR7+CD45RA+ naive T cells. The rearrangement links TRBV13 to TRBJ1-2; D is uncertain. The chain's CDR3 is CASSSLVVLPRITQNGYTF. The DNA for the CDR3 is TGTGCCAGCAGCTCTCTGGTGGTTTTACCGCGAATCACCCAAAATGGCTACACCTTC.